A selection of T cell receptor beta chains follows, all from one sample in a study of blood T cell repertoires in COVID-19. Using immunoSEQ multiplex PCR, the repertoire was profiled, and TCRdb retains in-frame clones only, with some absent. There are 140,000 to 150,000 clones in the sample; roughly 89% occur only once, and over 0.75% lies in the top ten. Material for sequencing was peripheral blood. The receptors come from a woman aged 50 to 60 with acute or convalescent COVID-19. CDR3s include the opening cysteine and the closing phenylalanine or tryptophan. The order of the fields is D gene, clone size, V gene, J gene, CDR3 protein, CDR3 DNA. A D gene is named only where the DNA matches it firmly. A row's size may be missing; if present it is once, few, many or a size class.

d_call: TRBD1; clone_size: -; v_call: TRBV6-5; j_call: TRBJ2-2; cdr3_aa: CASSPTGENTGELFF; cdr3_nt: TGTGCCAGCAGTCCGACAGGGGAGAACACCGGGGAGCTGTTTTTT
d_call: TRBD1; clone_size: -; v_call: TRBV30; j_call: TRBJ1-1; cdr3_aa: CAWSIDRDGTEAFF; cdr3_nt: TGTGCCTGGAGTATCGACAGGGATGGCACTGAAGCTTTCTTT
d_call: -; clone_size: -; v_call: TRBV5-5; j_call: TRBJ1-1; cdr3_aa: CASSFTDSLGAEAFF; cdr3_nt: TGTGCCAGCAGCTTCACGGACAGTTTGGGCGCTGAAGCTTTCTTT
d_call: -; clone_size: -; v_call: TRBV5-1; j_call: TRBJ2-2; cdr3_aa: CASSSRPSANTGELFF; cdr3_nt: TGCGCCAGCAGCTCTCGTCCTAGCGCGAACACCGGGGAGCTGTTTTTT
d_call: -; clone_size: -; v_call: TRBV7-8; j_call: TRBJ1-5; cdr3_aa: CASSLSSTSDQPQHF; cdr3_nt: TGTGCCAGCAGCTTATCATCCACGTCGGATCAGCCCCAGCATTTT
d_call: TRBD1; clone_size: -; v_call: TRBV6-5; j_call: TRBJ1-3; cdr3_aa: CASRQGAWGNTIYF; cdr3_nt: TGTGCCAGCAGACAGGGGGCATGGGGAAACACCATATATTTT
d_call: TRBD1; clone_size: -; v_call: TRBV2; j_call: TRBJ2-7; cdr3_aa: CASSPTGFEQYF; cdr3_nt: TGTGCCAGCAGTCCGACAGGGTTCGAGCAGTACTTC
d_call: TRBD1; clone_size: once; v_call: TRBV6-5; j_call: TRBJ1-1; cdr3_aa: CASRLRMDRVGEAFF; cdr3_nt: TGTGCCAGCAGGCTGAGGATGGACAGGGTGGGTGAAGCTTTCTTT
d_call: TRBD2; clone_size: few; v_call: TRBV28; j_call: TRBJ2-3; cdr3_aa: CASSPGTSGGAVGTDTQYF; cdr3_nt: TGTGCCAGCAGTCCGGGGACTAGCGGGGGGGCTGTTGGCACAGATACGCAGTATTTT
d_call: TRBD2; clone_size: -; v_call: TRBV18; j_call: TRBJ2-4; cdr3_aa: CASSVNTSGKNIQYF; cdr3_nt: TGTGCCAGCTCAGTCAATACTAGCGGGAAAAACATTCAGTACTTC
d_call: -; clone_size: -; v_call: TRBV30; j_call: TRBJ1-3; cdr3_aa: CAWSVRGGSGNTIYF; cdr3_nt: TGTGCCTGGAGTGTACGCGGGGGGTCCGGAAACACCATATATTTT
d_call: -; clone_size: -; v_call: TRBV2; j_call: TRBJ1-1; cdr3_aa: CTGGYRPSTEAFF; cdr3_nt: TGTACTGGGGGGTACCGACCCTCAACTGAAGCTTTCTTT
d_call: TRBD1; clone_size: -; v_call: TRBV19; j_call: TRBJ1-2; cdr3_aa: CASSRLGQGGYGYTF; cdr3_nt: TGTGCCAGTAGTAGATTGGGACAGGGCGGCTATGGCTACACCTTC
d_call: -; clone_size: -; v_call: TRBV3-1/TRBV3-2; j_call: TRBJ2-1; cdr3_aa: CASSRHDLYNEQFF; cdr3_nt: TGTGCCAGCAGCCGCCACGACTTGTACAATGAGCAGTTCTTC
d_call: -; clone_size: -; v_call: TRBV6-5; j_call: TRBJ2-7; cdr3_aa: CASSYGTRNLYEQYF; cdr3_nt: TGTGCCAGCAGTTATGGGACAAGAAACCTCTACGAGCAGTACTTC
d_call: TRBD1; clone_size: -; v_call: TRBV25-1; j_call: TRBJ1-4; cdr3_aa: CASSGTGAQINEKLFF; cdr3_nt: TGTGCCAGCAGTGGGACAGGGGCCCAGATTAATGAAAAACTGTTTTTT
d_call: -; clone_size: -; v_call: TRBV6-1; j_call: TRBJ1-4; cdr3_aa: CASSDRGFNEKLFF; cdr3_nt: TGTGCCAGCAGTGACAGGGGATTTAATGAAAAACTGTTTTTT
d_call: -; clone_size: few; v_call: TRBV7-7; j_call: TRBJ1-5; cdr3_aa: CASSLRQNSNQPQHF; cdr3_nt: TGTGCCAGCAGCTTAAGACAGAATAGCAATCAGCCCCAGCATTTT
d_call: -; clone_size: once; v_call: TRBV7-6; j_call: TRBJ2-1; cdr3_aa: CASSPATEGGYNEQFF; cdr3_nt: TGTGCCAGCAGCCCCGCCACGGAGGGCGGCTACAATGAGCAGTTCTTC
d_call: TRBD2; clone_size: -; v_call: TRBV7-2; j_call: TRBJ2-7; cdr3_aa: CASSLDISGSSYEQYF; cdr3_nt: TGTGCCAGCAGCTTAGATATTAGCGGGAGCTCTTACGAGCAGTACTTC
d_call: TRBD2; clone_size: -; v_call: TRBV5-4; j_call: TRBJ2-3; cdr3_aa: CASSPRTGGTDTQYF; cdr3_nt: TGTGCCAGCAGCCCTAGGACGGGGGGAACAGATACGCAGTATTTT
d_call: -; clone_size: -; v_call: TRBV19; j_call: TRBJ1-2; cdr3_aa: CASSIDGPGDHYGYTF; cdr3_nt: TGTGCCAGTAGTATAGACGGACCGGGGGACCACTATGGCTACACCTTC
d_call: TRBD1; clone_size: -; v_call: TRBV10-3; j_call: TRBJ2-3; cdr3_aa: CATKWDRGHTDTQYF; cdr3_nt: TGTGCCACCAAGTGGGACAGGGGGCATACAGATACGCAGTATTTT
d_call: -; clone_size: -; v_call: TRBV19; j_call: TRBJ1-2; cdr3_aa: CASSTARSLARGLWGYTF; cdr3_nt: TGTGCCAGTAGTACAGCGAGGTCCTTGGCCAGGGGATTGTGGGGCTACACCTTC
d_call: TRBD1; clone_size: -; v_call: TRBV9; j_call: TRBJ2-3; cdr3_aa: CASSPWDRGSTDTQYF; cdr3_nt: TGTGCCAGCAGCCCTTGGGACAGGGGAAGCACAGATACGCAGTATTTT
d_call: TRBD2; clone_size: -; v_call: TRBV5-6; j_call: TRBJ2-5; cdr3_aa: CASSNLAGGPQETQYF; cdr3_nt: TGTGCCAGCAGCAATCTAGCGGGAGGGCCCCAAGAGACCCAGTACTTC
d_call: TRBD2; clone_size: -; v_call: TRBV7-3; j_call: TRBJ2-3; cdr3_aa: CASAGGGLATDTQYF; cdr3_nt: TGTGCCAGCGCAGGAGGAGGACTAGCCACAGATACGCAGTATTTT
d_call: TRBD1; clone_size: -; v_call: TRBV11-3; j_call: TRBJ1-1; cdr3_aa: CASSLGITGVTEAFF; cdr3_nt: TGTGCCAGCAGTTTGGGAATAACAGGGGTCACTGAAGCTTTCTTT